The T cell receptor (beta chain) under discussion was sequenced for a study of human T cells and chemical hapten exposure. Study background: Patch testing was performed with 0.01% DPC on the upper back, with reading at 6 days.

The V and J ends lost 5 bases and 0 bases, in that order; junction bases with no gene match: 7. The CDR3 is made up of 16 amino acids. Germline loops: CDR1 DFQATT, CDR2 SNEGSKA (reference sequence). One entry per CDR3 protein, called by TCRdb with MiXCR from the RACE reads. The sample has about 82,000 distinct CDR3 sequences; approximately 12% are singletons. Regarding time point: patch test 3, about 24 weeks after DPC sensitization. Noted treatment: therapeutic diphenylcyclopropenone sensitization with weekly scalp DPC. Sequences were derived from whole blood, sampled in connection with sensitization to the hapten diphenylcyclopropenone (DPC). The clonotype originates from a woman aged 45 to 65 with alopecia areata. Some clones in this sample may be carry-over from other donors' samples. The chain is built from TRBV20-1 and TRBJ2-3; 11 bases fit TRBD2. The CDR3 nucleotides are TGCAGTGCTCAAACGGGACTAGCGGCTAGCACAGATACGCAGTATTTT. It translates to CSAQTGLAASTDTQYF.